The present T cell receptor beta chain was sequenced within a study of T cell responses to AZD1222 COVID-19 vaccine. Regarding the study as a whole: In a largely white British group with more females than males, clonal diversity was possibly underestimated.

Germline CDR1 and CDR2: SGHNT and YYREEE (reference sequence). Trimming took off 1 base at V and 4 bases at J, with 17 bases between the two ends. The CDR3 runs 16 residues. The data were produced by immunoSEQ multiplex PCR, yet TCRdb's version contains in-frame clones alone and is incomplete. The repertoire holds about 130,000 clones, approximately 86% seen once, with roughly 5.2% in the top ten. A note on this clone: Its specificity is unknown.

This sequence was found in an adult who received the AZD1222 COVID-19 vaccine. V and J are TRBV5-4 and TRBJ1-2; D is perhaps TRBD1 (6 bases). The sequencing used peripheral blood, collected 28 days after the second AZD1222 dose. The chain's CDR3 is CASSLYYPGGGYGYTF. The DNA of the CDR3 is TGTGCCAGCAGCTTGTACTATCCGGGAGGGGGCTATGGCTACACCTTC.